Shown below are 4 T cell receptor beta chains from a single sample sequenced in a study of early T cells in non-severe SARS-CoV-2 infection. One entry per CDR3 protein results from TCRdb running MiXCR on the 5' RACE reads. The sample lists about 87,000 distinct CDR3 sequences; 13% to 15% were seen once. Sequencing was done on a sample of whole blood. These TCRs come from an adult who was a healthcare worker with PCR-confirmed SARS-CoV-2 infection or an uninfected control (not recorded which).

This sequence joins TRBV13 and TRBJ2-2, with 7 bases aligning to TRBD2. This CDR3 is 13 amino acids long. Germline V CDR1 and CDR2: PRHDT, FYEKMQ (reference sequence). The V gene end was trimmed by 8 bases and the J gene end by 1 base; junction bases not matched to a gene: 1. The CDR3 spells CASGGGNTGELFF. The CDR3 nucleotides read TGTGCCAGCGGCGGGGGGAACACCGGGGAGCTGTTTTTT.

The chain combines TRBV7-2 with TRBJ1-1; D gene unclear. The CDR3 spans 14 residues. V dropped 8 bases and J dropped 0 bases, with 13 bases sitting between them. CDR1 and CDR2 (germline): SGHTA, FQGNSA. The CDR3 sequence: CASCPGPLNTEAFF. The DNA for the CDR3 is TGTGCCAGCTGCCCAGGACCGTTGAACACTGAAGCTTTCTTT. Filled out from reference TRBV7-2 and TRBJ1-1, the complete variable domain reads GAGVSQSPSNKVTEKGKDVELRCDPISGHTALYWYRQSLGQGLEFLIYFQGNSAPDKSGLPSDRFSAERTGGSVSTLTIQRTQQEDSAVYLCASCPGPLNTEAFFGQGTRLTVV.

Ten or more counts support this clonotype. The chain joins TRBV6-1 to TRBJ1-5; 7 bases align to TRBD1. Germline V CDR1 and CDR2: MNHNS, SASEGT. This CDR3 is built from 16 residues. Trimming took 5 bases from V and 5 from J; bases not matched to a gene: 12. CDR3 loop: CASSLHADRAHQPQHF. The CDR3 nucleotides read TGTGCCAGCAGTTTACACGCAGACAGGGCCCATCAGCCCCAGCATTTT.

The chain carries TRBV4-3 and TRBJ2-7; TRBD2 might be the D (7 bases). V shed 0 bases and J shed 7 bases, with 16 bases lying between them. Germline V gives CDR1 LGHNA, CDR2 YSLEER. The CDR3 runs to 15 residues. The CDR3 DNA is TGCGCCAGCAGCCAAGATAGGAGGGGGGGAAGGGAGCAGTACTTC. This encodes CASSQDRRGGREQYF.